Below are 29 T cell receptor beta chains sequenced from a single sample in a study of early T cells in non-severe SARS-CoV-2 infection (dated by TCRdb to the early 2020s). Receptor amplification or capture employed 5' RACE. The listed sequencing device is NextSeq 500. The raw public data were reprocessed by TCRdb itself: fastp quality trimming at Q25, MiXCR clonotype calling, in-frame beta chains only. Entries are consolidated by CDR3 protein sequence, retaining the most common genes and DNA. The sample data list tens of thousands of distinct CDR3 sequences, and around 12% of these were observed just once. The ten most abundant clones make up 4.5% of the sample. The sample taken for sequencing was whole blood. The receptors come from an adult who was a healthcare worker with PCR-confirmed SARS-CoV-2 infection or an uninfected control (not recorded which).

The rearrangement uses TRBV19 and TRBJ1-5; TRBD1 is a possible D gene (6 bases). Trimming cost V 9 bases and J 7 bases, with 16 bases left between them. Germline values: CDR1 LNHDA, CDR2 SQIVND (reference sequence). This CDR3 has 13 amino acids. The CDR3 DNA is TGTGCCAGCAGCACAGGGTATTCGCAGCCCCAGCATTTT. Its translation: CASSTGYSQPQHF.

This clonotype appeared a few times. This CDR3 is CASSWTGGANYGYTF. The CDR3 nucleotides read TGCGCCAGCAGCTGGACAGGGGGAGCTAACTATGGCTACACCTTC. The rearrangement links TRBV5-1 to TRBJ1-2; 10 positions agree with TRBD1. Looked up from germline, CDR1 is SGHRS and CDR2 is YFSETQ. The CDR3 has 15 amino acids. Trimming took 3 bases from V and 0 from J; bases not matched to a gene: 2.

This clonotype was seen a few times. V and J are TRBV29-1 and TRBJ2-7; the D gene is possibly TRBD1 (6 bases). Germline assignment: CDR1 SQVTM and CDR2 ANQGSEA. This CDR3 comprises 15 residues. The V end lost 4 bases, the J end lost 0 bases, and 16 bases lay between the germline ends. CDR3 in amino acids: CSVGIPSRGSYEQYF. CDR3 nucleotide sequence: TGCAGCGTTGGAATCCCGAGCAGGGGCTCCTACGAGCAGTACTTC.

The table lists this clonotype with many counts. The chain carries TRBV28 and TRBJ2-7; D perhaps matches TRBD1 (6 bases). Germline values: CDR1 MDHEN, CDR2 SYDVKM. V lost 1 base and J lost 2, with 15 bases in between. The CDR3 totals 16 residues. CDR3 protein: CASSLFAWTEAYEQYF. The DNA for the CDR3 is TGTGCCAGCAGTTTATTTGCCTGGACAGAGGCCTACGAGCAGTACTTC.

The table lists this clonotype with a few counts. This rearrangement joins TRBV20-1 to TRBJ1-1, with 8 positions matching TRBD1. The germline gives CDR1 DFQATT, CDR2 SNEGSKA (reference sequence). Germline trimming cut 3 bases from V and 10 bases from J; bases unmatched to any gene: 16. The CDR3 contains 15 residues. The CDR3 loop is CSASYRVGTGGGAFF. CDR3 nucleotide sequence: TGCAGTGCTAGCTACCGAGTTGGGACAGGCGGAGGAGCTTTCTTT.

This chain connects TRBV10-3 to TRBJ2-7; D possibly corresponds to TRBD1 (6 bases). The V gene lost 4 bases and the J gene lost 4 bases, with 11 bases spanning the gap. The CDR3 is 13 amino acids. Germline-derived CDR1 and CDR2 are ENHRY and SYGVKD. Written as DNA, the CDR3 is TGTGCCATCAGTGGAGACAGGCTGTACGAGCAGTACTTC. Amino acids: CAISGDRLYEQYF.

The sample holds a few counts of this clonotype. A clone one base away is much larger, so this may be a read error. The chain links TRBV11-2 to TRBJ1-1; D unresolved. Per the germline V gene, CDR1 is SGHAT and CDR2 is FQNNGV. The length of the CDR3 is 13 residues. The CDR3 is CASSSGSGTEVFF. CDR3 bases: TGTGCCAGCAGCTCCGGGTCGGGAACTGAAGTTTTCTTT.

In this sample, this clonotype turned up a few times. V gene TRBV27 combines with J gene TRBJ2-2; TRBD2 matches 7 bases. The CDR3 runs to 16 residues. Unmatched junction bases numbered 10, after V lost 5 bases and J lost 4 bases. Germline CDR1 MNHEY, CDR2 SMNVEV (reference sequence). The CDR3 region has the DNA TGTGCCAGCAGTACGGGAACTAGCGCGGTCACCGGGGAGCTGTTTTTT. Translated: CASSTGTSAVTGELFF.

The chain employs TRBV7-2 and TRBJ2-1; D is perhaps TRBD2 (5 bases). The V and J ends lost 0 bases and 3 bases respectively, with 9 bases between them. Germline lookup yields CDR1 SGHTA and CDR2 FQGNSA. CDR3 size: 15 residues. For the CDR3, the DNA is TGTGCCAGCAGCTTAGCCAGCGGAAACTACAATGAGCAGTTCTTC. This gives the protein CASSLASGNYNEQFF.

The gene calls are TRBV11-3 and TRBJ2-4; possibly TRBD2 for D (6 bases). V lost 2 bases and J 3 bases, leaving 11 bases between the germline ends. The CDR3 is made up of 15 amino acids. Germline CDR1 reads SGHNT; CDR2 reads YENEEA. CDR3 region: CASSLQMGGKNIQYF. DNA for the CDR3: TGTGCCAGCAGCTTACAGATGGGGGGCAAAAACATTCAGTACTTC.

The chain joins TRBV6-5 to TRBJ2-3, with 8 bases fitting TRBD2. J lost 2 bases, V lost 6 bases, and 4 bases had no gene match. The CDR3 is 14 residues long. Germline CDR1 and CDR2: MNHEY and SVGAGI. The DNA of the CDR3 is TGTGCCAGCAGAAGACTAGCGCACACAGATACGCAGTATTTT. It yields the protein CASRRLAHTDTQYF.

The rearrangement joins TRBV10-2 to TRBJ1-5; D remains ambiguous. The CDR3 extends over 15 amino acids. Germline loops: CDR1 WSHSY, CDR2 SAAADI. V lost 0 bases and J lost 3, with 9 bases in between. The chain's CDR3 is CASSESVRVNQPQHF. CDR3 DNA: TGCGCCAGCAGTGAGTCGGTCAGAGTCAATCAGCCCCAGCATTTT.

The rearrangement joins TRBV5-5 to TRBJ1-1; D is unresolved. The length of the CDR3 is 12 residues. The germline V and J ends were trimmed by 5 bases and 0 bases, with 5 bases remaining between them. Germline CDR1 and CDR2: SGHKS and YYEKEE (reference sequence). CDR3 residues: CASSTLNTEAFF. DNA for the CDR3: TGTGCCAGCAGTACACTGAACACTGAAGCTTTCTTT.

The gene calls are TRBV27 and TRBJ2-2; D gene unclear. The CDR3 is made up of 14 amino acids. From germline, CDR1 is MNHEY and CDR2 SMNVEV (reference sequence). V lost 7 bases, J lost 7 bases, and 16 bases lay in between. CDR3 coding DNA: TGTGCCAGCAAGTTTTTCTCCACGGGCGGGGAGCTGTTTTTT. As protein: CASKFFSTGGELFF.

This sequence joins TRBV21-1 and TRBJ2-7. TRBV21-1 is flagged as a pseudogene. This CDR3 spans 10 amino acids. The DNA for the CDR3 is TGTGCCAGCACACCCTACGAGCAGTACTTC. Encoded protein: CASTPYEQYF.

This clonotype has a count of ten or more. The rearrangement joins TRBV5-1 to TRBJ2-1; 10 bases fit TRBD2. The CDR3 has 16 residues. Trimming took 6 bases from V and 7 from J; bases not matched to a gene: 13. Looked up from germline, CDR1 is SGHRS and CDR2 is YFSETQ. The CDR3 loop is CASTVGSGGARNEQFF. In nucleotides, the CDR3 is TGCGCCAGCACCGTGGGGAGCGGGGGGGCGCGAAATGAGCAGTTCTTC.

The chain couples TRBV29-1 to TRBJ2-2; 8 bases agree with TRBD2. The V and J ends lost 6 bases and 6 bases, in that order; junction bases with no gene match: 3. The CDR3 extends over 12 amino acids. The germline V gene has CDR1 SQVTM and CDR2 ANQGSEA. CDR3 bases: TGCAGCGTGGGGACTAGTCCCGGGGAGCTGTTTTTT. Protein product: CSVGTSPGELFF.

The table lists this clonotype with many counts. The rearrangement joins TRBV10-3 to TRBJ2-5; possibly TRBD1 or TRBD2 for D (6 bases each). Germline V gene sequence: CDR1 ENHRY, CDR2 SYGVKD. This CDR3 has 15 residues. The germline V and J ends were trimmed by 2 bases and 0 bases, with 10 bases remaining between them. CDR3 amino acids: CAISEGGQYQETQYF. CDR3 bases: TGTGCCATCAGTGAGGGGGGGCAGTACCAAGAGACCCAGTACTTC.

This clonotype was counted between two and nine times. In nucleotides, the CDR3 is TGTGCCAGCAGTTTAGACCTCCCCACAGATACGCAGTATTTT. Protein: CASSLDLPTDTQYF. The rearrangement links TRBV12-3 or TRBV12-4 to TRBJ2-3; D is undetermined. The CDR3 covers 14 residues. V was trimmed by 1 base and J by 2 bases, leaving 7 bases between them.

The sample holds many counts of this clonotype. The rearrangement joins TRBV6-2 or TRBV6-3 to TRBJ2-1; D may be TRBD2 (5 bases). This CDR3 region has 17 residues. V lost 4 bases, J lost 2 bases, and 18 bases lay in between. The germline V gene has CDR1 MNHEY and CDR2 SVGEGT. The CDR3 DNA follows: TGTGCCAGCAGTTCCTCCCGCACTAGTTTGGCCTACAATGAGCAGTTCTTC. Translated, it gives CASSSSRTSLAYNEQFF.

V is TRBV19 and J is TRBJ1-1; D may be TRBD1 (5 bases). The CDR3 sequence is 13 residues long. Between the trimmed V and J ends, which lost 9 bases and 4 bases, there was a span of 15 bases. From germline, CDR1 is LNHDA and CDR2 SQIVND (reference sequence). CDR3 in amino acids: CASTHRGSTEAFF. In nucleotides, the CDR3 is TGTGCCAGCACCCATCGGGGGTCCACTGAAGCTTTCTTT.

The chain has TRBV13 and TRBJ2-7, with a weak D call TRBD1 (6 bases). Between the trimmed V and J ends, which lost 7 bases and 5 bases, there was a span of 18 bases. From germline, CDR1 is PRHDT and CDR2 FYEKMQ (reference sequence). CDR3 length: 14 residues. Here the CDR3 DNA reads TGTGCCAGCACTCCAGGGGAATCTACCCACGAGCAGTACTTC. It encodes CASTPGESTHEQYF.

The table lists this clonotype with a few counts. V is TRBV20-1 and J is TRBJ2-3, with 11 bases identical to TRBD2. J lost 4 bases, V lost 1 base, and 7 bases had no gene match. The CDR3 is 16 residues long. Germline values: CDR1 DFQATT, CDR2 SNEGSKA (reference sequence). The CDR3 DNA sequence: TGCAGTGCTAGAGCTTCGTCTAGCGGGAGGCCAGATACGCAGTATTTT. Translating gives CSARASSSGRPDTQYF.

This clonotype was observed at least ten times. The chain combines TRBV29-1 with TRBJ1-1; D call uncertain. Germline V gene lookup returns CDR1 SQVTM and CDR2 ANQGSEA. The CDR3 is 12 residues long. Trimming pared 4 bases from V and 3 bases from J, leaving 9 bases between. CDR3 amino acids: CSVASLYTEAFF. As DNA, the CDR3 is TGCAGCGTTGCCTCCCTTTACACTGAAGCTTTCTTT.

This clonotype occurred many times. V gene TRBV4-1 combines with J gene TRBJ2-7, with 10 positions matching TRBD1. This CDR3 has 16 residues. Looked up from germline, CDR1 is MGHRA and CDR2 is YSYEKL. With 5 bases clipped from V and 5 bases from J, the junction kept 12 bases outside the gene matches. CDR3 DNA: TGCGCCAGCAGCTATATCGCCGGGACAGGGGTCCACGAGCAGTACTTC. Translated, it gives CASSYIAGTGVHEQYF.

This clonotype was seen many times. Here the CDR3 reads CASSQRTRYEQYF. CDR3 nucleotide sequence: TGTGCCAGCAGCCAAAGGACCCGCTACGAGCAGTACTTC. The V call is TRBV6-1, the J call TRBJ2-7, with no clear D. CDR1 is MNHNS and CDR2 is SASEGT in the germline V gene. The ends were cut back, 6 bases at V and 3 bases at J, with 12 bases in the middle. The CDR3 totals 13 residues.

The sample holds a few counts of this clonotype. V and J are TRBV5-1 and TRBJ2-7, with TRBD2 matching over 11 bases. CDR1 is SGHRS, CDR2 YFSETQ, per germline. Trimming cost V 1 base and J 4 bases; bases outside gene matches: 4. This CDR3 has 15 amino acids. The CDR3 sequence: CASSLSGTSGYEQYF. The CDR3 DNA follows: TGCGCCAGCAGCTTGTCGGGGACTAGCGGATACGAGCAGTACTTC.

The sample holds many counts of this clonotype. The rearrangement links TRBV7-6 to TRBJ2-7; a possible D gene is TRBD2 (5 bases). Between the trimmed V and J ends, which lost 2 bases and 5 bases, there was a span of 19 bases. The germline V gene encodes CDR1 SGHVS and CDR2 FNYEAQ. The CDR3 is 16 amino acids. The CDR3 DNA sequence: TGTGCCAGCAGCTTAAGTATAATACGGGGTGGAAACGAGCAGTACTTC. This sequence encodes CASSLSIIRGGNEQYF.

This clonotype appeared a few times. The chain is built from TRBV5-4 and TRBJ2-1; TRBD1 agrees at 8 bases. The CDR3 loop spans 15 amino acids. V lost 3 bases and J lost 6; bases outside the gene matches: 8. Per germline, CDR1 SGHNT and CDR2 YYREEE (reference sequence). CDR3 sequence: CASSSRDRLVNEQFF. For the CDR3, the DNA is TGTGCCAGCAGCTCCCGGGACAGGCTTGTCAATGAGCAGTTCTTC. The full variable domain, its missing parts supplied by reference TRBV5-4 and TRBJ2-1, is ETGVTQSPTHLIKTRGQQVTLRCSSQSGHNTVSWYQQALGQGPQFIFQYYREEENGRGNFPPRFSGLQFPNYSSELNVNALELDDSALYLCASSSRDRLVNEQFFGPGTRLTVL.